Presented here are 12 T cell receptor beta chains from one specimen sequenced in a study of control samples from healthy donors and cancer patients. Some clones are missing from TCRdb's copy, which holds only in-frame ones; the method was immunoSEQ multiplex PCR. The sample carries under 140,000 clones, 85% to 90% recorded once. The sample was PBMCs. These receptors originate from a woman aged 55-69 years with lung cancer.

The chain employs TRBV6-2 or TRBV6-3 and TRBJ2-1; 8 nucleotides match TRBD2. Germline V gene data show CDR1 as MNHEY and CDR2 as SVGEGT. The CDR3 is made up of 15 amino acids. The V and J ends lost 2 bases and 8 bases, in that order; junction bases with no gene match: 8. CDR3 loop: CASSYLGGRLDEQFF. CDR3 DNA: TGTGCCAGCAGTTACCTCGGCGGGAGGCTCGATGAGCAGTTCTTC.

J is TRBJ1-5 and V is TRBV19, with a possible D match to TRBD1 (6 bases). Trimming stripped 10 bases from V and 4 bases from J, with 20 bases between. Germline V gene sequence: CDR1 LNHDA, CDR2 SQIVND (reference sequence). This CDR3 has 15 amino acids. CDR3 sequence: CATIQTTGGNQPQHF. The CDR3 DNA sequence: TGTGCCACCATACAAACGACAGGTGGGAATCAGCCCCAGCATTTT.

V usage is TRBV19 and J usage is TRBJ2-3, with D possibly being TRBD2 (6 bases). This CDR3 has 14 amino acids. Looked up from germline, CDR1 is LNHDA and CDR2 is SQIVND (reference sequence). Trimming stripped 1 base from V and 2 bases from J, with 7 bases between. The CDR3 region is CASSIGTTTDTQYF. CDR3 sequence (DNA): TGTGCCAGTAGTATAGGGACTACCACAGATACGCAGTATTTT.

V and J are TRBV4-1 and TRBJ1-5, with TRBD1 identical over 9 bases. Germline V gives CDR1 MGHRA, CDR2 YSYEKL. V shed 6 bases, J shed 5 bases, and the junction held 2 bases outside the gene matches. This CDR3 has 13 residues. The CDR3 coding sequence is TGCGCCAGCAGTCGGGACAGGGATCAGCCCCAGCATTTT. Translated, it gives CASSRDRDQPQHF.

The chain links TRBV19 to TRBJ2-2; no definite D call. Germline V lookup: CDR1 LNHDA, CDR2 SQIVND (reference sequence). V was clipped by 3 bases and J by 6 bases, with 8 bases between them. CDR3 length equals 13 residues. CDR3 region: CASSISPAGELFF. The CDR3 nucleotides read TGTGCCAGTAGTATTTCCCCAGCCGGGGAGCTGTTTTTT.

The genes are TRBV7-9 and TRBJ1-4; a possible D gene is TRBD1 (5 bases). There are 14 residues in the CDR3. Germline CDR1 is SEHNR and CDR2 is FQNEAQ (reference sequence). Trimming removed 3 bases at V and 7 bases at J, with 12 bases between. CDR3 sequence reads: CASSFTGSLEKLFF. DNA for the CDR3: TGTGCCAGCAGCTTCACAGGCAGCCTTGAAAAACTGTTTTTT.

The genes are TRBV11-1 and TRBJ2-7; 9 bases line up with TRBD1. Germline-derived CDR1 and CDR2 are SGHAT and FQDESV (reference sequence). The junction had 5 bases not matched to a gene; V was cut back by 3 bases and J by 5 bases. CDR3 size: 14 residues. The CDR3 DNA reads as TGTGCCAGCAGCTTGAACAGGGGGCAGAACGAGCAGTACTTC. Protein sequence: CASSLNRGQNEQYF.

J is TRBJ2-7 and V is TRBV6-1; tentative D call: TRBD1 (5 bases). CDR1 and CDR2 (germline): MNHNS, SASEGT. The CDR3 totals 13 residues. V lost 2 bases to trimming and J lost 6 bases, with 11 bases between them. CDR3 sequence reads: CASSEPGHGEQYF. In nucleotides, the CDR3 is TGTGCCAGCAGTGAACCCGGACACGGCGAGCAGTACTTC.

This clone came up once. The rearrangement joins TRBV3-1 (or the pseudogene TRBV3-2) to TRBJ2-5; 8 positions match TRBD2. CDR3 size: 15 residues. V lost 0 bases and J lost 5; bases outside the gene matches: 5. Germline-derived CDR1 and CDR2 are LGHDT and YNNKEL (reference sequence). The CDR3 sequence is CASSQDPSGRETQYF. The CDR3, as DNA: TGTGCCAGCAGCCAAGATCCTAGCGGGCGTGAGACCCAGTACTTC.

This chain links TRBV19 with TRBJ2-2; 9 bases align to TRBD2. V shed 7 bases and J 0 bases; nucleotides not matched to a gene: 6. In germline, CDR1 is LNHDA, CDR2 SQIVND (reference sequence). This CDR3 is 16 amino acids long. CDR3 residues: CASKTSGGSNTGELFF. The CDR3 bases are TGTGCCAGTAAAACCAGCGGGGGGTCGAACACCGGGGAGCTGTTTTTT.

This clone has just a few counts. The chain links TRBV7-8 to TRBJ2-2; 14 bases align to TRBD2. The V segment lost 0 bases and the J segment 1 base; nucleotides outside the gene matches: 4. Germline V gene lookup returns CDR1 SGHVS and CDR2 FQNEAQ. There are 19 residues in the CDR3. The CDR3: CASSLAVGTSGGNTGELFF. CDR3 coding DNA: TGTGCCAGCAGCTTAGCAGTCGGGACTAGCGGGGGGAACACCGGGGAGCTGTTTTTT.

The chain carries TRBV4-1 and TRBJ2-3; TRBD2 matches 10 bases. This CDR3 spans 18 amino acids. V dropped 1 base and J dropped 0; count of bases not matched to a gene: 7. Germline lookup yields CDR1 MGHRA and CDR2 YSYEKL. The CDR3 here is CASSQGNSGRLSTDTQYF. The CDR3 bases are TGCGCCAGCAGCCAAGGCAATAGCGGGAGGCTTAGCACAGATACGCAGTATTTT.